The entry that follows covers one TCR beta chain sequence. This sample is part of a study of blood T cell repertoires in COVID-19. Trimming took 2 bases from V and 1 from J, leaving 8 bases between them. CDR1 and CDR2 from the germline V gene are LGHDT and YNNKEL (reference sequence). CDR3 length: 14 amino acids. Using immunoSEQ multiplex PCR, the repertoire was profiled, and TCRdb retains in-frame clones only, with some absent. Of 250,000 to 300,000 clones listed, almost 90% are singletons. The sequencing input was peripheral blood. The chain links TRBV3-1 (or the pseudogene TRBV3-2) to TRBJ1-1; unclear D gene. The origin of this receptor is a woman in her fifties or sixties with COVID-19, enrolled during active disease. CDR3 in DNA: TGTGCCAGCAGCCAACCGCGGAGGAACACTGAAGCTTTCTTT. It specifies CASSQPRRNTEAFF.